The 10 T cell receptor beta chains below come from one sample, sequenced in a study of blood T cell repertoires in COVID-19. The repertoire was sequenced with immunoSEQ multiplex PCR; TCRdb's copy has only in-frame clones and lacks some. The data contain over 200,000 clones, roughly nine tenths of them singletons. The sample comprised peripheral blood. These TCRs come from a woman aged 18-29 years who had recovered from COVID-19.

The genes are TRBV25-1 and TRBJ1-1; D possibly corresponds to TRBD1 (5 bases). Looked up from germline, CDR1 is MGHDK and CDR2 is SYGVNS. This CDR3 comprises 14 residues. Between the trimmed V and J ends, which lost 2 bases and 7 bases, there was a span of 14 bases. In DNA form, the CDR3 reads TGTGCCAGCAGTGAAGGGACTTCTATTTGTGAAGCTTTCTTT. Translated, it gives CASSEGTSICEAFF.

This chain joins TRBV19 and TRBJ2-3; TRBD1 is a possible D gene (6 bases). V lost 4 bases, J lost 0 bases, and 17 bases lay in between. Germline loops: CDR1 LNHDA, CDR2 SQIVND (reference sequence). The CDR3 is made up of 17 amino acids. CDR3 DNA: TGTGCCAGTAGTACCTCTCCTCAGGGGATTAGCACAGATACGCAGTATTTT. Translation: CASSTSPQGISTDTQYF.

The gene calls are TRBV2 and TRBJ1-1; perhaps TRBD1 as D (6 bases). The CDR3 sequence is 13 residues long. From germline, CDR1 is SNHLY and CDR2 FYNNEI. The V end lost 7 bases, the J end lost 1 base, and 10 bases lay between the germline ends. This chain's CDR3 is CASKLDRNTEAFF. As DNA, the CDR3 is TGTGCCAGCAAGTTGGACAGGAACACTGAAGCTTTCTTT.

The chain combines TRBV7-9 with TRBJ2-5, with 12 bases aligning to TRBD2. Per germline, CDR1 SEHNR and CDR2 FQNEAQ (reference sequence). The CDR3 contains 16 residues. V was pared by 2 bases and J by 6 bases, with 7 bases of the junction left unmatched. The CDR3 region is CASSLTGLAGMQTQYF. CDR3 bases: TGTGCCAGCAGCTTAACTGGACTAGCGGGAATGCAGACCCAGTACTTC.

This clone was seen more than once but under ten times. The chain couples TRBV19 to TRBJ2-2, with 7 bases aligning to TRBD2. Germline CDR1 and CDR2: LNHDA and SQIVND (reference sequence). The CDR3 spans 14 residues. V shed 7 bases, J shed 8 bases, and the junction held 10 bases outside the gene matches. CDR3 region: CASNLGGSSGELFF. Written as DNA, the CDR3 is TGTGCCAGTAACCTAGGCGGGAGTTCTGGGGAGCTGTTTTTT.

The chain carries TRBV4-1 and TRBJ2-1, with 7 bases fitting TRBD2. The CDR3 has 15 residues. J was trimmed by 6 bases and V by 0 bases; bases with no gene match: 5. Germline CDR1 is MGHRA and CDR2 is YSYEKL. CDR3 loop: CASSQEGLDFNEQFF. In DNA, the CDR3 is TGCGCCAGCAGCCAAGAAGGACTAGATTTCAATGAGCAGTTCTTC.

This chain uses TRBV2 with TRBJ1-1, with no clear D. CDR3 length equals 13 residues. CDR1 is SNHLY, CDR2 FYNNEI, per germline. Trimming took off 4 bases at V and 4 bases at J, with 10 bases between the two ends. CDR3 in DNA: TGTGCCAGCAGTGGGAGGCTGGGCACTGAAGCTTTCTTT. Translated, it gives CASSGRLGTEAFF.

This clone was found once. The chain has TRBV5-1 and TRBJ2-7, with a weak D call TRBD1 (5 bases). CDR1 and CDR2 from the germline V gene are SGHRS and YFSETQ. The V and J ends lost 0 bases and 2 bases respectively, with 12 bases between them. The CDR3 totals 15 residues. In DNA, the CDR3 is TGCGCCAGCAGCTTGGAGCCAGGGTCTCCCTACGAGCAGTACTTC. Residues: CASSLEPGSPYEQYF.

The J gene is TRBJ2-2, the V gene TRBV4-1; tentative D call: TRBD1 (6 bases). Per the germline V gene, CDR1 is MGHRA and CDR2 is YSYEKL. Trimming took off 1 base at V and 6 bases at J, with 12 bases between the two ends. The CDR3 has 15 residues. The CDR3 DNA is TGCGCCAGCAGCCAAGTTAGGACAGTTCCCGGGGAGCTGTTTTTT. Its protein product is CASSQVRTVPGELFF.

V and J are TRBV7-3 and TRBJ2-1, with 9 bases lining up with TRBD2. Germline V gives CDR1 SGHTA, CDR2 FQGTGA. Losses at the gene ends were 4 bases for V and 7 bases for J; bases not matched to a gene: 8. The CDR3 is 15 residues long. CDR3 protein: CASSSGTSSANEQFF. The CDR3 nucleotides are TGTGCCAGCAGCTCAGGGACTAGCTCGGCGAATGAGCAGTTCTTC.